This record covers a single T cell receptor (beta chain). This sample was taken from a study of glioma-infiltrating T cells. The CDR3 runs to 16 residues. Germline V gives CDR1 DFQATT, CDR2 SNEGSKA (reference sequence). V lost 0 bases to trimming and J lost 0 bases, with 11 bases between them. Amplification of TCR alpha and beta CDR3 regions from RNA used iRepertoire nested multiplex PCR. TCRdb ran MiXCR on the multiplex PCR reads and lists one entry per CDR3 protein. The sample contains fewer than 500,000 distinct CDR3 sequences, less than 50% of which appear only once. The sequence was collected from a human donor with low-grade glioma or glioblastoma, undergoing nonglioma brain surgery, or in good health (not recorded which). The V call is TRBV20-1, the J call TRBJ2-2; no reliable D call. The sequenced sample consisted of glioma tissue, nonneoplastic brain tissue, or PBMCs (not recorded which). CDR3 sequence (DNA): TGCAGTGCTAGAGATATCGACTGGGCGAACACCGGGGAGCTGTTTTTT. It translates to CSARDIDWANTGELFF.